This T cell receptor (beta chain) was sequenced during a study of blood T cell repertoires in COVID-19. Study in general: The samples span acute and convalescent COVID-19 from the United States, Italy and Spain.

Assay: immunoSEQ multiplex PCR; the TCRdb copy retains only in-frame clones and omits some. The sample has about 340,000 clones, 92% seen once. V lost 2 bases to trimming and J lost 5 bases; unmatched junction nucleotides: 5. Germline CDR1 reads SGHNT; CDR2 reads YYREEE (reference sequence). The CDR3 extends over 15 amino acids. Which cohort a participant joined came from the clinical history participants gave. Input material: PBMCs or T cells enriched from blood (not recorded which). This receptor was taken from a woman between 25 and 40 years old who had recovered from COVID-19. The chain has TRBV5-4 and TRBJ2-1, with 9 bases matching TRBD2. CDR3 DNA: TGTGCCAGCAGCTTCAGGCTAGCGGGACACAATGAGCAGTTCTTC. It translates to CASSFRLAGHNEQFF.